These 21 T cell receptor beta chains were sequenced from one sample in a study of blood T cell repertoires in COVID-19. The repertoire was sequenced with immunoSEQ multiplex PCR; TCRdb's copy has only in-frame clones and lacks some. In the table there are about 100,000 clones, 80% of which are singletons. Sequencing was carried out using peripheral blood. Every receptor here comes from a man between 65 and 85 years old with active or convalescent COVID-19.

This CDR3 reads CSVRPDRGRINEQYF. The CDR3, as DNA: TGCAGCGTTCGACCCGACAGGGGGCGCATCAACGAGCAGTACTTC. The chain employs TRBV29-1 and TRBJ2-7, with 10 bases matching TRBD1. The CDR3 contains 15 residues. Trimming at V came to 5 bases and at J to 5 bases, leaving 12 bases not matched to a gene. Germline values: CDR1 SQVTM, CDR2 ANQGSEA.

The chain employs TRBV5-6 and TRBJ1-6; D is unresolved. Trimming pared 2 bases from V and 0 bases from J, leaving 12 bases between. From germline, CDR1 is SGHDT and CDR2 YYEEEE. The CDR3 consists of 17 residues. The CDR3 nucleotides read TGTGCCAGCAGCTTCTGGCCAGGCGACTCCTATAATTCACCCCTCCACTTT. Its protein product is CASSFWPGDSYNSPLHF.

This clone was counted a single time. For the CDR3, the DNA is TGTGCCAGCAGCCTAGGGACAGGGGTCGGAGAGACCCAGTACTTC. Translating gives CASSLGTGVGETQYF. The V gene is TRBV7-3, the J gene TRBJ2-5, with 10 bases lining up with TRBD1. The CDR3 sequence is 15 residues long. V shed 5 bases, J shed 4 bases, and the junction held 7 bases outside the gene matches. CDR1 is SGHTA and CDR2 is FQGTGA in the germline V gene.

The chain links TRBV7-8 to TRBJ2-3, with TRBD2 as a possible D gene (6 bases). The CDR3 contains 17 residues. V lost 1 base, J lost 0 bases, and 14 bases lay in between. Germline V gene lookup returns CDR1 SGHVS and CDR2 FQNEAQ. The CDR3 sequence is CASSLVILAFSTDTQYF. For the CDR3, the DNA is TGTGCCAGCAGCTTAGTTATACTAGCTTTTAGCACAGATACGCAGTATTTT.

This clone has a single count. Written as DNA, the CDR3 is TGTGCCTGGAGTGATGGACAGGCTCGTCAGCCCCAGCATTTT. It specifies CAWSDGQARQPQHF. The V and J genes are TRBV30 and TRBJ1-5; 7 bases map to TRBD1. Per the germline V gene, CDR1 is GTSNPN and CDR2 is SVGIG (reference sequence). The CDR3 extends over 14 amino acids. V gave up 1 base and J gave up 6 bases; unmatched junction bases: 6.

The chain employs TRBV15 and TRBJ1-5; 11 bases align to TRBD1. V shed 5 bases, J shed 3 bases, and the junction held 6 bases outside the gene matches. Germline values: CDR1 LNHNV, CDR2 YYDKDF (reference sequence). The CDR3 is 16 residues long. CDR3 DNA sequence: TGTGCCACCAGCCCCCGGACAGGGGGCCTCAATCAGCCCCAGCATTTT. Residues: CATSPRTGGLNQPQHF.

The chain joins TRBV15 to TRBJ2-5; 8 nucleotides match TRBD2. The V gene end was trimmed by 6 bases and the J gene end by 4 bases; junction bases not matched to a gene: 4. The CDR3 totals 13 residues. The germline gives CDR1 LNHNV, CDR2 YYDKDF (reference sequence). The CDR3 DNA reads TGTGCCACCAGGCTTACTAGCGGAGAGACCCAGTACTTC. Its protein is CATRLTSGETQYF.

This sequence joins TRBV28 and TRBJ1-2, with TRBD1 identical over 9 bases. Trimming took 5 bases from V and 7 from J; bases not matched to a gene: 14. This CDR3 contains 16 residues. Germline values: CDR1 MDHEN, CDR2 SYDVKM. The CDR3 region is CASSRPGQGSDSGYTF. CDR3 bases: TGTGCCAGCAGTCGACCGGGACAGGGATCCGACAGTGGCTACACCTTC.

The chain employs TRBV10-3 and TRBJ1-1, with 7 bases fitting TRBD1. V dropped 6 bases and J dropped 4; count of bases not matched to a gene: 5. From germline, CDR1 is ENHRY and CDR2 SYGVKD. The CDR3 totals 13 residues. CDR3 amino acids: CAISPTGSTEAFF. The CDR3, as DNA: TGTGCCATCAGCCCGACAGGGTCCACTGAAGCTTTCTTT.

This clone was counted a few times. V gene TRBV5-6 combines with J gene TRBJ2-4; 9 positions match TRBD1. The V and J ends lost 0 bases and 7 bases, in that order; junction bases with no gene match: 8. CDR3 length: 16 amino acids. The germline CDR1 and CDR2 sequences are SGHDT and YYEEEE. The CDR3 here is CASSLGSGTGTNIQYF. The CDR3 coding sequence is TGTGCCAGCAGCTTGGGGTCGGGGACAGGGACCAACATTCAGTACTTC.

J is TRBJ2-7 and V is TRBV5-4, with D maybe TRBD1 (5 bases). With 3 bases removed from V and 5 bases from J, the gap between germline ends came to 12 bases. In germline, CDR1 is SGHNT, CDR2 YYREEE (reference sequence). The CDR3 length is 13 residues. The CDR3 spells CASSSQGRNEQYF. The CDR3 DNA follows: TGTGCCAGCAGCTCCCAGGGTAGGAACGAGCAGTACTTC.

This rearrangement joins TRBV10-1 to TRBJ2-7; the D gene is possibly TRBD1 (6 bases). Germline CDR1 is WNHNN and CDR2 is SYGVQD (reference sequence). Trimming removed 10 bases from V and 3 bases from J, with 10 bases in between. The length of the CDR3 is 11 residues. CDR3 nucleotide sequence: TGCGCCACCTCAGGGGTCTACGAGCAGTACTTC. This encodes CATSGVYEQYF.

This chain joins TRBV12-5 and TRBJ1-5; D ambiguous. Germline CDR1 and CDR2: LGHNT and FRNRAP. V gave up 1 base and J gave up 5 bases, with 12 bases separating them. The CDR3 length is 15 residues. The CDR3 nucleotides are TGTGCTAGTGGTTTGGCCGACTTGCTCCATCAGCCCCAGCATTTT. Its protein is CASGLADLLHQPQHF.

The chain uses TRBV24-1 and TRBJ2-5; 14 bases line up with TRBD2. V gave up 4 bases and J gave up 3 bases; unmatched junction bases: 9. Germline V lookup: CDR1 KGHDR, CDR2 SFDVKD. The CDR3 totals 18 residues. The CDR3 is CATSDPGLAGGSKETQYF. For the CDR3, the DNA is TGTGCCACCAGTGACCCAGGACTAGCGGGGGGATCGAAAGAGACCCAGTACTTC.

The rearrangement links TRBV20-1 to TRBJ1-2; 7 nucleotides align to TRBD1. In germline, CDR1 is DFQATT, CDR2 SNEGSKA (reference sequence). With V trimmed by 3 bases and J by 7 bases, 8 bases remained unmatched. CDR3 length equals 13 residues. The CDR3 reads CSASPDRRPGYTF. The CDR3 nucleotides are TGCAGTGCTAGTCCGGACAGGCGTCCTGGCTACACCTTC.

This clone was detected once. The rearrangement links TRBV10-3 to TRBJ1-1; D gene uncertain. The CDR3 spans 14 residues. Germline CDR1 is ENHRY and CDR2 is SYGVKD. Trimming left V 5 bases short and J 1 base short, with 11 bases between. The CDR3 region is CAISPKTENTEAFF. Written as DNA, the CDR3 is TGTGCCATCAGTCCGAAGACTGAGAACACTGAAGCTTTCTTT.

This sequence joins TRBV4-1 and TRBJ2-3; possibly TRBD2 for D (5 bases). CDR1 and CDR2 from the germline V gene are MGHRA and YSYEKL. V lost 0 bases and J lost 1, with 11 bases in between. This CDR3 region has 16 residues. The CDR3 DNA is TGCGCCAGCAGCCAAGATCGTGGGAGTGGCACAGATACGCAGTATTTT. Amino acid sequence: CASSQDRGSGTDTQYF.

The CDR3 region has the DNA TGTGCCAGCAGCAAAGGACAGGGGACTATTACCTACGAGCAGTACTTC. It translates to CASSKGQGTITYEQYF. This sequence joins TRBV7-6 and TRBJ2-7; 9 nucleotides match TRBD1. The germline V gene encodes CDR1 SGHVS and CDR2 FNYEAQ. The CDR3 extends over 16 amino acids. Trimming removed 5 bases from V and 2 bases from J; junction bases left unmatched: 10.

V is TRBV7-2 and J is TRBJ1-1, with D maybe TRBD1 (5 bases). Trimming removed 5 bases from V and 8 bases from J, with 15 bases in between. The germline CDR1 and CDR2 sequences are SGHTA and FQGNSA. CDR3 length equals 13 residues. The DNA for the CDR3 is TGTGCCAGCAGCCCCCGGGGGGGGGAGGAAGCTTTCTTT. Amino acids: CASSPRGGEEAFF.

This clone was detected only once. For the CDR3, the DNA is TGTGCCAGCAGCCGGGACAGGGGGAGCACTGAAGCTTTCTTT. Translating it yields CASSRDRGSTEAFF. V and J are TRBV7-9 and TRBJ1-1; 11 positions agree with TRBD1. CDR3 length: 14 residues. Germline assignment: CDR1 SEHNR and CDR2 FQNEAQ (reference sequence). V shed 5 bases and J 4 bases; nucleotides not matched to a gene: 3.

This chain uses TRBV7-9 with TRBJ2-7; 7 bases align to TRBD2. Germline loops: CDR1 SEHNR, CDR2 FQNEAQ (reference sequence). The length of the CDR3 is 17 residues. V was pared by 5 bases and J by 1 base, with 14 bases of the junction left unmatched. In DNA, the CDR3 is TGTGCCAGCAGCCCCCGGGACTATCAAGGCAGGTCCTACGAGCAGTACTTC. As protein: CASSPRDYQGRSYEQYF.